This T cell receptor (beta chain) was captured by sequencing in a study of blood T cells in healthy people across ages. Study-level points and caveats: A roughly linear fall in TCR beta diversity per million T cells was seen with increasing age. Changes in expanded clonotypes were possibly confounded, as the CMV status of donors was unknown.

Remarks on this clonotype: Its antigen is still unknown. One end of the junction is discordant with germline, which a read error may explain.

PCR was performed a second time for about 7 to 12 cycles using a sample-barcoded 5' primer and a J-beta primer mix. Every cDNA molecule bore a tag from a template-switch adaptor containing 12 random nucleotides. The yield of each sample was at least 2.5 million CDR3-containing paired-end reads. TCRdb reprocessed the 5' RACE reads with MiXCR, giving one entry per CDR3 protein. Among approximately 850,000 distinct CDR3 sequences listed, under 55% were seen once. The CDR3 covers 12 residues. Germline CDR1 reads MNHEY; CDR2 reads SMNVEV (reference sequence). The clonotype originates from a man aged 55 to 70 in good health. The genes are TRBV27 and TRBJ1-5; 7 positions match TRBD1. Material: blood. This chain's CDR3 is CASRDRDQHQHF. In DNA form, the CDR3 reads TGTGCCAGCAGAGACAGGGACCAGCACCAGCATTTT.